Below are 3 T cell receptor beta chains sequenced from a single sample in a study of blood T cells in healthy people across ages. The authors ran a second PCR of about 7 to 11 cycles using a sample-barcoded 5' primer and a J-beta primer mix. Each CDR3 protein gets one entry after TCRdb re-called the 5' RACE reads with MiXCR. The sample includes hundreds of thousands of distinct CDR3 sequences, 40% to 65% seen only once; the top ten take roughly 13%. The specimen was blood. The receptor set was obtained from an elderly woman in good health.

This clonotype showed up many times. V is TRBV9 and J is TRBJ2-1; 9 bases are a match to TRBD2. The V gene end was trimmed by 0 bases and the J gene end by 1 base; junction bases not matched to a gene: 8. Germline V gives CDR1 SGDLS, CDR2 YYNGEE. The CDR3 is 18 amino acids. Here the CDR3 reads CASSVAPTSGTSYNEQFF. The CDR3 DNA follows: TGTGCCAGCAGCGTAGCTCCGACTAGCGGAACTTCCTACAATGAGCAGTTCTTC. The complete variable domain, with remaining parts taken from reference TRBV9 and TRBJ2-1, reads DSGVTQTPKHLITATGQRVTLRCSPRSGDLSVYWYQQSLDQGLQFLIQYYNGEERAKGNILERFSAQQFPDLHSELNLSSLELGDSALYFCASSVAPTSGTSYNEQFFGPGTRLTVL.

The DNA for the CDR3 is TGCAGCGTTATCGGGGAAGGGACCCAGTTCTTC. Translation: CSVIGEGTQFF. The chain is built from TRBV29-1 and TRBJ2-1, with D perhaps given as TRBD1 or TRBD2 (5 bases each). The CDR3 contains 11 residues. V lost 5 bases to trimming and J lost 13 bases, with 15 bases between them. Germline assignment: CDR1 SQVTM and CDR2 ANQGSEA.

The chain uses TRBV29-1 and TRBJ2-4; D is possibly TRBD1 (6 bases). The end of the DNA fits TRBJ2-7 better, so the J call may be wrong. The CDR3 covers 12 residues. From germline, CDR1 is SQVTM and CDR2 ANQGSEA. The CDR3 region has the DNA TGCAGCGTTGAACTGAGGGGGTACGAGCAGTACTTC. It yields the protein CSVELRGYEQYF.